The clone carrying this T cell receptor beta chain has a count of ten or more. Sample time point: newly diagnosed GD, antithyroid drugs for less than 3 months. RNA isolated from PBMCs was used to make the TCR library. The sample originates from a study of regulatory T cells in long-lasting Graves disease. CDR3-region Arm-PCR and iRepertoire HTBI primers produced the TCR beta libraries. MiXCR was run by TCRdb on the multiplex PCR reads, yielding one entry per CDR3 protein. Among about 620,000 distinct CDR3 sequences listed, approximately 15% were seen once. Germline-derived CDR1 and CDR2 are SGHTA and FQGNSA. The CDR3 runs 17 residues. With 2 bases clipped from V and 1 base from J, the junction kept 8 bases outside the gene matches. This sample also belongs to another study, concerning T cells in Graves' hyperthyroidism and ophthalmopathy. That work contributes: Diagnosis of hyperthyroidism was new in patients aged 18 to 65, and its duration was under 2 months.

The clonotype originates from a woman in her twenties or thirties with Graves disease. The chain uses TRBV7-2 and TRBJ1-3; 7 nucleotides match TRBD1. This specimen consisted of peripheral blood mononuclear cells (PBMCs), obtained at new diagnosis, from a patient treated with antithyroid drugs. DNA of the CDR3: TGTGCCAGCAGCTTATTGTCCAGGGGGTTATCTGGAAACACCATATATTTT. Its translation: CASSLLSRGLSGNTIYF. The full variable domain, completed using reference TRBV7-2 and TRBJ1-3, is GAGVSQSPSNKVTEKGKDVELRCDPISGHTALYWYRQSLGQGLEFLIYFQGNSAPDKSGLPSDRFSAERTGGSVSTLTIQRTQQEDSAVYLCASSLLSRGLSGNTIYFGEGSWLTVV.